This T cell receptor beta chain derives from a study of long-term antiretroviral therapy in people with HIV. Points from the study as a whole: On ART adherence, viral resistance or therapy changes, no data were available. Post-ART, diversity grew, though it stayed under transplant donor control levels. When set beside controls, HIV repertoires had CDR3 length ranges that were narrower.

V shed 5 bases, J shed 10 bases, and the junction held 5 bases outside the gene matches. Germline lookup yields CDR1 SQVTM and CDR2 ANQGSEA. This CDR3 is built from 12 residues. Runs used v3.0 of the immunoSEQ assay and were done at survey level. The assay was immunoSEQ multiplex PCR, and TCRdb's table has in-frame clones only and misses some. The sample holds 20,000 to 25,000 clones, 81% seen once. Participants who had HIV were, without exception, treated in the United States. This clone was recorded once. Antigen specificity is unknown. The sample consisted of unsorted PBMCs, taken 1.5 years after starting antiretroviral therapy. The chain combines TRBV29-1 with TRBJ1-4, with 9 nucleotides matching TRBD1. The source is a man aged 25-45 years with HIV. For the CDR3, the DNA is TGCAGCGTTTGGGGACAGGGTGGAAAACTGTTTTTT. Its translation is CSVWGQGGKLFF.